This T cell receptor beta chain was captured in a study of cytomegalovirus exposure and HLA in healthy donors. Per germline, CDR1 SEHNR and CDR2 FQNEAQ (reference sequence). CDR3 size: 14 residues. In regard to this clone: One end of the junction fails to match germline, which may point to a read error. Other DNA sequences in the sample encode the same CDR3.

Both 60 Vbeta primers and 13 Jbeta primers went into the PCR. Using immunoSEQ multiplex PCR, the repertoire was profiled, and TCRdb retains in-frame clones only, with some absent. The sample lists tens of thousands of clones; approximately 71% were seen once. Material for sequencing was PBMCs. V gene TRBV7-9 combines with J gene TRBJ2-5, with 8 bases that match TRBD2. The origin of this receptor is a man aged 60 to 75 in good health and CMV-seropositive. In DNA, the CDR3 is TGTGCCAGCCGTCACCCCCGGGGGGGCGAGACCCAATACTTC. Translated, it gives CASRHPRGGETQYF.